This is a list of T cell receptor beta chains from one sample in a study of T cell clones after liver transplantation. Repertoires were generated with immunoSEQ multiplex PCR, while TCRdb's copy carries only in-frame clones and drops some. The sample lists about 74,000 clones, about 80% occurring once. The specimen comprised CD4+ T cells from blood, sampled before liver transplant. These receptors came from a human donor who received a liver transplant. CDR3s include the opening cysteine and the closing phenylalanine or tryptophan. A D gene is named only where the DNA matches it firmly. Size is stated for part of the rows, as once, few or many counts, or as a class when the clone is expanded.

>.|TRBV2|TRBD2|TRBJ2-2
CASSVGLANTGELFF
TGTGCCAGCAGTGTGGGACTAGCGAACACCGGGGAGCTGTTTTTT
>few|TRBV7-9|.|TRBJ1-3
CASSLVSGTTGNTIYF
TGTGCCAGCAGCTTAGTGTCTGGGACCACTGGAAACACCATATATTTT
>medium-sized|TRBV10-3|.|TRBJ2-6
CAIRASSGANVLTF
TGTGCCATCAGAGCGAGCTCTGGGGCCAACGTCCTGACTTTC
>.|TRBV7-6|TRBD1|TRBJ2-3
CASSLGTGGADTQYF
TGTGCCAGCAGCTTAGGGACAGGGGGCGCAGATACGCAGTATTTT
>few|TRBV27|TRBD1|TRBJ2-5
CASSWAGTGSETQYF
TGTGCCAGCAGTTGGGCCGGGACAGGGTCGGAGACCCAGTACTTC
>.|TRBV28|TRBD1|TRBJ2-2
CASSLDRVPTGELFF
TGTGCCAGCAGTTTAGACAGGGTACCCACCGGGGAGCTGTTTTTT
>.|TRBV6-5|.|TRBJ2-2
CASSPRTGSTGELFF
TGTGCCAGCAGTCCCCGGACTGGGAGCACCGGGGAGCTGTTTTTT
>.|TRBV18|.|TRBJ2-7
CASSRSQGYEQYF
TGTGCCAGCTCACGATCACAGGGCTACGAGCAGTACTTC
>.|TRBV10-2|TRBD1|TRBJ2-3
CASRSRQGVPDTQYF
TGCGCCAGCAGGTCCCGACAGGGGGTCCCAGATACGCAGTATTTT
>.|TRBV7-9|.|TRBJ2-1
CASSIARDFPLLSYNEQFF
TGTGCCAGCAGCATAGCCCGGGACTTTCCCCTTCTCTCCTACAATGAGCAGTTCTTC
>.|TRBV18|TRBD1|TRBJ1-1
CASSRGQGGNTEAFF
TGTGCCAGCTCACGAGGACAGGGGGGGAACACTGAAGCTTTCTTT
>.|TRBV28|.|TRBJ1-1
CASSGSMNTEAFF
TGTGCCAGCAGTGGGTCCATGAACACTGAAGCTTTCTTT
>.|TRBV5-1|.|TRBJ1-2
CASSPGGTAEDGYTF
TGCGCCAGCAGCCCCGGGGGGACCGCCGAAGATGGCTACACCTTC
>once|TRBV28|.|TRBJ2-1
CASSPPIESEQFF
TGTGCCAGCAGTCCCCCGATCGAAAGTGAGCAGTTCTTC
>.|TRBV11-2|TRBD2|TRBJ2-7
CASSLGTSGSSYEQYF
TGTGCCAGCAGCTTAGGGACTAGCGGAAGCTCCTACGAGCAGTACTTC
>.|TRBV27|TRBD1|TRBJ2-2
CASSLTGTGTGVLFF
TGTGCCAGCAGTCTCACCGGGACAGGGACGGGGGTGCTGTTTTTT
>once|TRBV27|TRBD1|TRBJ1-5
CASRAGTGGNQPQHF
TGTGCCAGCAGAGCCGGGACAGGGGGCAATCAGCCCCAGCATTTT
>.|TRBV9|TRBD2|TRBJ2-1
CASSLTGTSGGKGQFF
TGTGCCAGCAGCCTTACCGGGACTAGCGGGGGCAAAGGGCAGTTCTTC
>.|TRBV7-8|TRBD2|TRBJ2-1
CASSSSYATSGSSYNEQFF
TGTGCCAGCAGCTCTTCGTATGCTACTAGCGGAAGCTCCTACAATGAGCAGTTCTTC
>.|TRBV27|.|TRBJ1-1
CASSQGPMNTEAFF
TGTGCCAGCAGTCAGGGCCCTATGAACACTGAAGCTTTCTTT
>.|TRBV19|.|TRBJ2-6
CASSLGSGANVLTF
TGTGCCAGTAGTTTGGGGTCTGGGGCCAACGTCCTGACTTTC
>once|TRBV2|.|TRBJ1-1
CASRDVAGHTEAFF
TGTGCCAGCAGGGATGTCGCGGGTCACACTGAAGCTTTCTTT
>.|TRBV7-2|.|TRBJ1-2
CASSLGDRNYGYTF
TGTGCCAGCAGCTTAGGGGATCGGAACTATGGCTACACCTTC
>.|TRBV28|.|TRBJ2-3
CASSPLGTAADTQYF
TGTGCCAGCAGTCCCCTCGGGACGGCAGCGGATACGCAGTATTTT
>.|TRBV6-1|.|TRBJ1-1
CASSTDRIDPAFF
TGTGCCAGCAGTACGGACAGAATCGATCCGGCTTTCTTT
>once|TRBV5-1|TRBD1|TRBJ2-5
CASSLQTGGGETQYF
TGCGCCAGCAGCCTCCAGACAGGGGGCGGGGAGACCCAGTACTTC
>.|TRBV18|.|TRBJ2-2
CASSPPSALNTGELFF
TGTGCCAGCTCACCACCCAGCGCTCTTAACACCGGGGAGCTGTTTTTT
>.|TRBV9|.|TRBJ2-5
CASSTSPESGETQYF
TGTGCCAGCAGCACTAGCCCCGAGAGTGGGGAGACCCAGTACTTC
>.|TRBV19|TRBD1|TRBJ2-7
CASSIRPRGTGKREQYF
TGTGCCAGTAGTATTCGGCCGAGGGGGACAGGGAAGCGAGAGCAGTACTTC
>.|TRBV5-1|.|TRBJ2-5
CASSSRISETQYF
TGCGCCAGCAGCTCAAGAATATCGGAGACCCAGTACTTC
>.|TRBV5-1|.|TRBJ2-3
CASSLVVDNTQYF
TGCGCCAGCAGCTTGGTGGTGGACAATACGCAGTATTTT
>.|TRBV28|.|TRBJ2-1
CASSLPGQNNEQFF
TGTGCCAGCAGTTTACCTGGACAGAACAATGAGCAGTTCTTC
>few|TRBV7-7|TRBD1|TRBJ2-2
CASSPYGTGDTGELFF
TGTGCTAGCAGCCCTTACGGGACAGGGGACACCGGGGAGCTGTTTTTT
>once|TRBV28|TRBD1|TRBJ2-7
CASSWVGQGIEQYF
TGTGCCAGCAGTTGGGTGGGACAGGGGATAGAGCAGTACTTC
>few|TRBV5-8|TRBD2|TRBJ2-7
CASSLAGHPSYEQYF
TGTGCCAGCAGCCTAGCGGGACACCCCTCCTACGAGCAGTACTTC
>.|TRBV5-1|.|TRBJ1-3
CASSPPGSGNTIYF
TGCGCCAGCAGCCCCCCGGGCTCTGGAAACACCATATATTTT
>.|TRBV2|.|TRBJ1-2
CASRPEGSHGYTF
TGTGCCAGCCGCCCCGAGGGGAGTCATGGCTACACCTTC
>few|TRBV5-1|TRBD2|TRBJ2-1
CASSRGTSGNDEQFF
TGCGCCAGCAGCCGAGGGACTAGCGGGAACGATGAGCAGTTCTTC
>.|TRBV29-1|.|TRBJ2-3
CSAEGFTDTQYF
TGCAGCGCCGAGGGCTTCACAGATACGCAGTATTTT
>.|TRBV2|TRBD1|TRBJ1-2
CASAGGVYGYTF
TGTGCCAGTGCAGGGGGGGTTTATGGCTACACCTTC
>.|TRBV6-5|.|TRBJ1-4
CASSQRGFPNEKLFF
TGTGCCAGCAGTCAACGAGGGTTCCCTAATGAAAAACTGTTTTTT
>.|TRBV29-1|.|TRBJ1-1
CSVESGLGTEAFF
TGCAGCGTTGAATCGGGGCTAGGGACTGAAGCTTTCTTT
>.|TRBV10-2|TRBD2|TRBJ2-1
CASSGTTFAEQFF
TGCGCCAGCAGCGGGACTACTTTTGCTGAGCAGTTCTTC
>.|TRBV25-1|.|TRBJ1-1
CASSEAGRANTEAFF
TGTGCCAGCAGTGAGGCGGGGAGGGCGAACACTGAAGCTTTCTTT
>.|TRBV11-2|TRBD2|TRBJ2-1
CASSLISGTYNEQFF
TGTGCCAGCAGCTTAATTAGCGGGACCTACAATGAGCAGTTCTTC
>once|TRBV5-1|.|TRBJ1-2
CASSFDRSYGYTF
TGCGCCAGCAGCTTCGACAGGAGCTATGGCTACACCTTC